The 27 T cell receptor beta chains below were found in one sample sequenced in a study of shared clonotypes between healthy human individuals. Method: immunoSEQ multiplex PCR; TCRdb's copy keeps in-frame clones and lacks some. The data contain roughly 1,000,000 clones, around 78% of them singletons. Material for sequencing was memory CD4+ T cells from PBMCs. Subset defined: CD45RA-negative fraction. The source is a man aged 18 to 29 in good health. Some clones in this sample may be carry-over from other donors' samples.

V gene TRBV2 combines with J gene TRBJ2-5; D not certain. V was shortened by 8 bases and J by 1 base, with 11 bases between the two germline ends. Germline lookup yields CDR1 SNHLY and CDR2 FYNNEI. The CDR3 covers 13 residues. CDR3 coding DNA: TGTGCCAGCCAGCAGAACCCCCAAGAGACCCAGTACTTC. Translated, it gives CASQQNPQETQYF.

This chain joins TRBV19 and TRBJ2-6; D perhaps matches TRBD2 (6 bases). This CDR3 has 17 amino acids. From germline, CDR1 is LNHDA and CDR2 SQIVND (reference sequence). The V and J ends lost 7 bases and 2 bases respectively, with 18 bases between them. CDR3 sequence: CASNPRRGAAGANVLTF. In nucleotides, the CDR3 is TGTGCCAGTAACCCCCGGCGCGGGGCCGCTGGGGCCAACGTCCTGACTTTC.

Comments on this clone: The sample holds other DNA sequences that translate to the same CDR3. The J gene is TRBJ2-5, the V gene TRBV7-3; tentatively, D is TRBD1 (6 bases). The CDR3 has 13 residues. V shed 4 bases and J shed 3 bases, with 9 bases lying between them. Germline V gene sequence: CDR1 SGHTA, CDR2 FQGTGA. The chain's CDR3 is CASSSGQKETQYF. CDR3 DNA sequence: TGTGCCAGCAGCTCAGGACAGAAAGAGACCCAGTACTTC.

This chain uses TRBV11-2 with TRBJ2-7, with 7 bases lining up with TRBD2. V shed 3 bases, J shed 3 bases, and the junction held 8 bases outside the gene matches. There are 15 residues in the CDR3. The germline V gene has CDR1 SGHAT and CDR2 FQNNGV. The CDR3 DNA is TGTGCCAGCAGCTTGCGTTTTGCGGGGGACTACGAGCAGTACTTC. Its protein is CASSLRFAGDYEQYF. The whole variable domain, remainder taken from reference TRBV11-2 and TRBJ2-7, is EAGVAQSPRYKIIEKRQSVAFWCNPISGHATLYWYQQILGQGPKLLIQFQNNGVVDDSQLPKDRFSAERLKGVDSTLKIQPAKLEDSAVYLCASSLRFAGDYEQYFGPGTRLTVT.

A single count supports this clone. Mismatch with germline at one junction end may stem from a read error. V usage is TRBV18 and J usage is TRBJ2-1; D gene ambiguous. CDR1 and CDR2 (germline): KGHSH, LQKENI. The CDR3 totals 13 residues. CDR3 sequence reads: CASSTTLSSRWLF. As DNA, the CDR3 is TGTGCCAGCTCAACCACCCTTAGTTCGCGTTGGCTCTTC.

The chain has TRBV7-9 and TRBJ1-1; tentatively, D is TRBD1 (6 bases). The germline gives CDR1 SEHNR, CDR2 FQNEAQ (reference sequence). The CDR3 loop spans 13 amino acids. The V end lost 0 bases, the J end lost 6 bases, and 8 bases lay between the germline ends. CDR3 region: CASSLAAGAEAFF. DNA of the CDR3: TGTGCCAGCAGCTTAGCTGCAGGGGCTGAAGCTTTCTTT.

This chain connects TRBV27 to TRBJ1-2; D remains unclear. Germline V CDR1 and CDR2: MNHEY, SMNVEV (reference sequence). Trimming shortened V by 2 bases and J by 8 bases, and 12 bases separated the two germline ends. This CDR3 spans 13 amino acids. The CDR3 DNA reads TGTGCCAGCAGTTTAGAAGGGATAGGAGGCTACACCTTC. Its protein is CASSLEGIGGYTF.

The CDR3 DNA is TGTGCCAGCAGTTACCGGCGACAGGGCTATGGCTACACCTTC. Its translation: CASSYRRQGYGYTF. The chain carries TRBV6-5 and TRBJ1-2; 7 bases line up with TRBD1. Germline V gene data show CDR1 as MNHEY and CDR2 as SVGAGI. This CDR3 is built from 14 residues. The junction had 4 bases not matched to a gene; V was cut back by 2 bases and J by 4 bases.

The V call is TRBV5-1, the J call TRBJ2-3; 9 nucleotides agree with TRBD2. Looked up from germline, CDR1 is SGHRS and CDR2 is YFSETQ. The CDR3 contains 16 residues. V shed 4 bases and J 0 bases; nucleotides not matched to a gene: 6. Here the CDR3 reads CASSPPSGASTDTQYF. The CDR3 DNA reads as TGCGCCAGCAGCCCCCCTAGCGGGGCTAGCACAGATACGCAGTATTTT.

This rearrangement joins TRBV19 to TRBJ1-1; D gene unclear. This CDR3 is 18 amino acids long. Germline CDR1 and CDR2: LNHDA and SQIVND (reference sequence). Trimming cost V 4 bases and J 3 bases, with 24 bases left between them. CDR3 region: CASSRGRWNQPQDTEAFF. In DNA, the CDR3 is TGTGCCAGTAGTAGGGGTCGCTGGAACCAACCCCAAGACACTGAAGCTTTCTTT. The full variable domain, with the rest looked up from reference TRBV19 and TRBJ1-1, is DGGITQSPKYLFRKEGQNVTLSCEQNLNHDAMYWYRQDPGQGLRLIYYSQIVNDFQKGDIAEGYSVSREKKESFPLTVTSAQKNPTAFYLCASSRGRWNQPQDTEAFFGQGTRLTVV.

A few counts support this clone. This chain links TRBV4-1 with TRBJ2-2; 7 bases match TRBD2. V gave up 4 bases and J gave up 2 bases; unmatched junction bases: 10. Germline values: CDR1 MGHRA, CDR2 YSYEKL. The CDR3 length is 17 residues. The CDR3 DNA sequence: TGCGCCAGCAGCCCAGGGAGGGCGGTGAGAAACACCGGGGAGCTGTTTTTT. It encodes CASSPGRAVRNTGELFF.

The V gene is TRBV4-2, the J gene TRBJ1-1, with D unresolved. Deletions cut 0 bases from V and 6 bases from J, with 14 bases between. This CDR3 comprises 15 residues. The germline V gene has CDR1 LGHNA and CDR2 YNFKEQ. This CDR3 reads CASSQDGRRMAEAFF. CDR3 coding DNA: TGTGCCAGCAGCCAAGACGGACGTAGGATGGCTGAAGCTTTCTTT.

The rearrangement uses TRBV5-1 and TRBJ2-5; D may be TRBD2 (6 bases). The CDR3 spans 14 residues. Germline V gene data show CDR1 as SGHRS and CDR2 as YFSETQ. Trimming left V 4 bases short and J 4 bases short, with 14 bases between. The CDR3 region is CASSAGLRGETQYF. In nucleotides, the CDR3 is TGCGCCAGCAGCGCGGGGCTGCGGGGAGAGACCCAGTACTTC.

This clone was seen only once. The genes are TRBV4-3 and TRBJ1-2; D is unresolved. The CDR3 has 15 residues. Germline lookup yields CDR1 LGHNA and CDR2 YSLEER. The V and J ends lost 0 bases and 8 bases respectively, with 16 bases between them. The CDR3, as DNA: TGCGCCAGCAGCCAAGAAGGGTCAAAGGTGGGCGGCTACACCTTC. Protein product: CASSQEGSKVGGYTF.

CDR3 sequence reads: CASSLNRGDYGYTF. CDR3 DNA: TGTGCCAGCAGCTTAAACAGGGGAGACTATGGCTACACCTTC. The gene calls are TRBV7-2 and TRBJ1-2; 7 bases are shared with TRBD1. The junction had 3 bases not matched to a gene; V was cut back by 2 bases and J by 3 bases. The CDR3 covers 14 residues. Looked up from germline, CDR1 is SGHTA and CDR2 is FQGNSA.

This chain connects TRBV27 to TRBJ1-4; D may be TRBD1 (5 bases). The germline CDR1 and CDR2 sequences are MNHEY and SMNVEV (reference sequence). This CDR3 spans 16 amino acids. V was cut by 2 bases and J by 0 bases, with 10 bases left in between. The CDR3 here is CASSLIGATTNEKLFF. In DNA form, the CDR3 reads TGTGCCAGCAGTTTAATCGGGGCTACAACTAATGAAAAACTGTTTTTT. The whole variable domain, remainder taken from reference TRBV27 and TRBJ1-4, is EAQVTQNPRYLITVTGKKLTVTCSQNMNHEYMSWYRQDPGLGLRQIYYSMNVEVTDKGDVPEGYKVSRKEKRNFPLILESPSPNQTSLYFCASSLIGATTNEKLFFGSGTQLSVL.

The J gene is TRBJ2-7, the V gene TRBV2, with a tentative D call TRBD2 (6 bases). Trimming cost V 6 bases and J 3 bases, with 18 bases left between them. Germline V gene data show CDR1 as SNHLY and CDR2 as FYNNEI. This CDR3 spans 15 amino acids. The CDR3 sequence: CASRSELGGNYEQYF. DNA for the CDR3: TGTGCCAGCAGGTCCGAATTGGGGGGAAACTACGAGCAGTACTTC.

This clone was seen a few times. V and J are TRBV6-1 and TRBJ1-2, with no clear D. Trimming took off 7 bases at V and 4 bases at J, with 13 bases between the two ends. Germline assignment: CDR1 MNHNS and CDR2 SASEGT. This CDR3 spans 13 amino acids. The CDR3 reads CASTLLFGYGYTF. CDR3 DNA sequence: TGTGCCAGCACCCTACTGTTTGGCTATGGCTACACCTTC.

The rearrangement joins TRBV14 to TRBJ2-3; 11 positions match TRBD2. Looked up from germline, CDR1 is SGHDN and CDR2 is FVKESK. The CDR3 contains 19 residues. J gave up 2 bases and V 4 bases, and 14 bases lay outside the gene matches. In nucleotides, the CDR3 is TGTGCCAGCAGCCCCAGACTCGGAGGACTAGCGGGCCTCACAGATACGCAGTATTTT. It encodes CASSPRLGGLAGLTDTQYF.

The rearrangement links TRBV5-1 to TRBJ2-1; 12 positions agree with TRBD2. The CDR3 sequence is 16 residues long. Germline V CDR1 and CDR2: SGHRS, YFSETQ. Trimming removed 4 bases from V and 7 bases from J; junction bases left unmatched: 9. The CDR3 coding sequence is TGCGCCAGCAGCAGAACATCTAGCGGGAGGGATAATGAGCAGTTCTTC. As protein: CASSRTSSGRDNEQFF.

The chain links TRBV21-1 to TRBJ2-7; the table assigns TRBD2, which was not confirmed against the DNA. TRBV21-1 is an annotated pseudogene. There are 16 residues in the CDR3. The CDR3, as DNA: TGTGCCAGCAGCCCAGGAGGGCGGGAGGGCCGGTACGAGCAGTACTTC. Translated, it gives CASSPGGREGRYEQYF.

The rearrangement joins TRBV28 to TRBJ1-2; possible D gene TRBD1, 5 bases. Germline loops: CDR1 MDHEN, CDR2 SYDVKM. The V gene lost 5 bases and the J gene lost 0 bases, with 28 bases spanning the gap. This CDR3 contains 20 residues. The CDR3, as DNA: TGTGCCAGCAGTAAAATAACATGGTCGGGGGGAAGGGTTTCTAACTATGGCTACACCTTC. The encoded protein is CASSKITWSGGRVSNYGYTF.

On this clone itself: Since a much larger clone is just one base distant, this may be a read error. Within the sample, other DNA sequences also encode this same CDR3. The chain is built from TRBV5-1 and TRBJ2-7, with TRBD1 matching 8 bases. CDR3 length equals 14 residues. The germline V gene has CDR1 SGHRS and CDR2 YFSETQ. Trimming took 0 bases from V and 1 from J; bases not matched to a gene: 0. CDR3 in amino acids: CASSLGQGSYEQYF. The CDR3 DNA follows: TGCGCCAGCAGCTTGGGACAGGGGTCCTACGAGCAGTACTTC.

The CDR3 DNA is TGTGCCAGCACAGGGCCCGGGATCGACGAGCAGTACTTC. Translation gives CASTGPGIDEQYF. The V call is TRBV2, the J call TRBJ2-7, with D perhaps given as TRBD1 or TRBD2 (5 bases each). CDR3 length: 13 residues. The V and J ends lost 7 bases and 5 bases respectively, with 15 bases between them. Germline V gene sequence: CDR1 SNHLY, CDR2 FYNNEI.

The chain employs TRBV9 and TRBJ1-2; 7 nucleotides agree with TRBD1. CDR3 length: 12 residues. With V trimmed by 3 bases and J by 5 bases, 1 base remained unmatched. Germline CDR1 is SGDLS and CDR2 is YYNGEE. The CDR3 nucleotides read TGTGCCAGCAGCGACAGGGGTTATGGCTACACCTTC. Its protein is CASSDRGYGYTF.

The chain is built from TRBV2 and TRBJ2-7; D ambiguous. V lost 6 bases, J lost 0 bases, and 9 bases lay in between. Germline CDR1 and CDR2: SNHLY and FYNNEI. The CDR3 consists of 13 residues. For the CDR3, the DNA is TGTGCCAGCAGCCCCGTTCCCTCCTACGAGCAGTACTTC. Its protein product is CASSPVPSYEQYF.

To note about this clone: The same CDR3 is also encoded by other DNA sequences in this sample. The J gene is TRBJ2-5, the V gene TRBV5-1; weak D call: TRBD1 (6 bases). With 3 bases removed from V and 4 bases from J, the gap between germline ends came to 10 bases. The CDR3 extends over 13 amino acids. Germline loops: CDR1 SGHRS, CDR2 YFSETQ. The CDR3 region has the DNA TGCGCCAGCAGCTCAGGGGTTGGAGAGACCCAGTACTTC. This translates into CASSSGVGETQYF.